These T cell receptor beta chains were read from a single sample in a study of regulatory T cells in long-lasting Graves disease. MiXCR was run by TCRdb on the multiplex PCR reads, yielding one entry per CDR3 protein. The sample holds roughly 400,000 distinct CDR3 sequences, roughly a fifth seen once. The source was peripheral blood mononuclear cells (PBMCs), collected when the disease was refractory, from a patient treated with antithyroid drugs. The source of these receptors is a female donor with Graves disease. Each CDR3 is given with its conserved first and last residue. A D gene is named only where the DNA matches it firmly. Size is stated for part of the rows, as once, few or many counts, or as a class when the clone is expanded.

TRBV3-1	.	few	14	TRBJ2-4	CASSPTLAKNIQYF	TGTGCCAGCAGCCCTACCTTAGCCAAAAACATTCAGTACTTC
TRBV30	TRBD2	many	12	TRBJ2-5	CASATSRVTQYF	TGTGCCTCCGCGACTAGCCGGGTGACCCAGTACTTC
TRBV20-1	TRBD1	many	16	TRBJ1-4	CSAASPDRGIDEKLFF	TGCAGTGCTGCGAGCCCGGACAGGGGCATTGATGAAAAACTGTTTTTT
TRBV12-3/TRBV12-4	.	many	13	TRBJ2-5	CASSTGLWETQYF	TGTGCCAGCAGTACGGGCCTCTGGGAGACCCAGTACTTC
TRBV20-1	TRBD2	many	13	TRBJ2-5	CSARASGRQTQYF	TGCAGTGCTAGAGCTAGCGGGAGGCAGACCCAGTACTTC
TRBV30	.	.	14	TRBJ1-5	CAWSNGKSNQPQHF	TGTGCCTGGAGTAACGGAAAATCCAATCAGCCCCAGCATTTT
TRBV2	.	many	15	TRBJ1-6	CASRAPQGGNSPLHF	TGTGCCAGCAGAGCCCCGCAGGGTGGTAATTCACCCCTCCACTTT
TRBV6-1	TRBD2	few	15	TRBJ2-1	CASSEAGGAHNEQFF	TGTGCCAGCAGTGAAGCGGGAGGGGCCCACAATGAGCAGTTCTTC
TRBV28	.	many	15	TRBJ2-6	CASSFFASGANVLTF	TGTGCCAGCAGTTTTTTCGCCTCTGGGGCCAACGTCCTGACTTTC
TRBV29-1	TRBD1	.	13	TRBJ1-2	CSVGQDRGYGYTF	TGCAGCGTTGGCCAGGACAGGGGTTATGGCTACACCTTC
TRBV20-1	.	.	13	TRBJ2-7	CSARETLADEQYF	TGCAGTGCTAGAGAGACCCTAGCAGACGAGCAGTACTTC
TRBV12-3/TRBV12-4	.	few	16	TRBJ2-3	CASTSGRGSYTDTQYF	TGTGCCAGCACCTCAGGGCGTGGCAGCTACACAGATACGCAGTATTTT
TRBV2	TRBD1	many	15	TRBJ1-5	CASSGQGVGNQPQHF	TGTGCCAGCAGTGGCCAGGGGGTAGGCAATCAGCCCCAGCATTTT
TRBV4-1	.	.	13	TRBJ2-5	CASSLRLRETQYF	TGCGCCAGCAGCCTCCGACTCAGGGAGACCCAGTACTTC
TRBV5-1	TRBD2	.	16	TRBJ2-5	CASSLFPSGSAETQYF	TGCGCCAGCAGCTTGTTCCCTAGCGGGAGCGCAGAGACCCAGTACTTC